This T cell receptor beta chain is drawn from a study of OX40 agonist ivuxolimab in advanced cancers. Overall study: Dose-escalation patients had hepatocellular carcinoma, melanoma, renal cell or head and neck cancer.

The CDR3 extends over 13 amino acids. Germline V gene data show CDR1 as ENHRY and CDR2 as SYGVKD. The V and J ends lost 4 bases and 5 bases, in that order; junction bases with no gene match: 2. Only in-frame clones appear in the TCRdb table, and some are missing; sequencing was by immunoSEQ multiplex PCR. The data show some 64,000 clones, 92% seen once. Sample: CD4+ or CD8+ T cells sorted from blood, taken in a trial of the OX40 agonist ivuxolimab. This sequence originates from an adult with an advanced solid tumor such as melanoma, head and neck, liver or kidney cancer. The chain joins TRBV10-3 to TRBJ1-1; the match to TRBD1 covers 9 bases. The CDR3 reads CAISGQGETEAFF. CDR3 DNA sequence: TGTGCCATCAGTGGACAGGGGGAGACTGAAGCTTTCTTT.